What follows is one T cell receptor beta chain and its context. These data originate in a study of T cell repertoires in cytomegalovirus infection. This CDR3 contains 13 residues. Per germline, CDR1 MGHRA and CDR2 YSYEKL. Trimming removed 0 bases from V and 4 bases from J, with 7 bases in between. In TCRdb, the reads were re-called with MiXCR into one record per CDR3 protein. The sample has 85,000 to 130,000 distinct CDR3 sequences, 20% to 30% seen once. The chain carries TRBV4-1 and TRBJ2-7; D gene uncertain. The sequence was obtained from a human donor in good health (CMV status not recorded). Some clones in this sample may be carry-over from other donors' samples. Material: CD8+ T cells from PBMCs. This CDR3 is CASSQEPRYEQYF. DNA of the CDR3: TGCGCCAGCAGCCAAGAGCCTAGATACGAGCAGTACTTC.